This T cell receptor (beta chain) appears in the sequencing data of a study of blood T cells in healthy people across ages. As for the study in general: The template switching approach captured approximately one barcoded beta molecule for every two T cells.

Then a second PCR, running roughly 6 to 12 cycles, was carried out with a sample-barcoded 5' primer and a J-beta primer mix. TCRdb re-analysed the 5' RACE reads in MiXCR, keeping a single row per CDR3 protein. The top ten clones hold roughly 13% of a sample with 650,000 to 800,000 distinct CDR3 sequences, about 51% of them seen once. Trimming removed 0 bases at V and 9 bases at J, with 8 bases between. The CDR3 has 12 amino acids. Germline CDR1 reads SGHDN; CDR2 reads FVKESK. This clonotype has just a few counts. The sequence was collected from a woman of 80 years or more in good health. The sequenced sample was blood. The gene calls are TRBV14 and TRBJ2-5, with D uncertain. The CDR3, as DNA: TGTGCCAGCAGCCAAGATCATCGGTCCCAGTACTTC. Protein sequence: CASSQDHRSQYF.